These T cell receptor beta chains were read from a single sample in a study of T cell responses to AZD1222 COVID-19 vaccine. The protocol was immunoSEQ multiplex PCR, while the TCRdb copy is restricted to in-frame clones and leaves out a portion. The data show about 120,000 clones, 75% to 90% seen once. The specimen comprised peripheral blood, sampled on day 0 of AZD1222 vaccination. These receptors originate from an adult in good health. The CDR3 runs from the conserved cysteine through the conserved F or W. Each record gives: J gene, clone size, V gene, D gene, CDR3 DNA, CDR3 protein. D genes are given only for firm matches. Not all rows give a size; the values are once, few, many and, for expanded clones, a class.

J gene: TRBJ2-2
clone size: .
V gene: TRBV19
D gene: TRBD1
CDR3 DNA: TGTGCCACCCAGGGACAGACTAAAGCAACCGGGGAGCTGTTTTTT
CDR3 protein: CATQGQTKATGELFF

J gene: TRBJ2-3
clone size: .
V gene: TRBV29-1
D gene: .
CDR3 DNA: TGCAGCGTTCCCCCCACAGGGGAGGACACAGATACGCAGTATTTT
CDR3 protein: CSVPPTGEDTDTQYF

J gene: TRBJ2-3
clone size: .
V gene: TRBV18
D gene: TRBD2
CDR3 DNA: TGTGCCAGCTCACCACTAGCGGGGGCAGATACGCAGTATTTT
CDR3 protein: CASSPLAGADTQYF

J gene: TRBJ1-3
clone size: .
V gene: TRBV10-2
D gene: .
CDR3 DNA: TGCGCCAGCAGTGAAACCTCCTTCTCTGGAAACACCATATATTTT
CDR3 protein: CASSETSFSGNTIYF

J gene: TRBJ2-1
clone size: .
V gene: TRBV5-1
D gene: .
CDR3 DNA: TGCGCCAGCAGCCGCCGGGCAGGGCGGAATGAGCAGTTCTTC
CDR3 protein: CASSRRAGRNEQFF

J gene: TRBJ1-1
clone size: .
V gene: TRBV19
D gene: .
CDR3 DNA: TGTGCCAGTAGTATAAACCCCCGGGTTGTCACTGAAGCTTTCTTT
CDR3 protein: CASSINPRVVTEAFF

J gene: TRBJ2-7
clone size: .
V gene: TRBV10-3
D gene: .
CDR3 DNA: TGTGCCATCAGTCCCATGCCCCCGTCCTCCTACGAGCAGTACTTC
CDR3 protein: CAISPMPPSSYEQYF

J gene: TRBJ1-5
clone size: .
V gene: TRBV6-2/TRBV6-3
D gene: .
CDR3 DNA: TGTGCCAGCAGTTATTCCGCCAATCAGCCCCAGCATTTT
CDR3 protein: CASSYSANQPQHF

J gene: TRBJ2-6
clone size: .
V gene: TRBV5-1
D gene: .
CDR3 DNA: TGCGCCAGCAGCTTCGAGGGTGGGGCCAACGTCCTGACTTTC
CDR3 protein: CASSFEGGANVLTF

J gene: TRBJ1-5
clone size: once
V gene: TRBV5-1
D gene: TRBD1
CDR3 DNA: TGCGCCAGCAGATCCGGGACAGGCAATCAGCCCCAGCATTTT
CDR3 protein: CASRSGTGNQPQHF

J gene: TRBJ2-3
clone size: .
V gene: TRBV28
D gene: TRBD2
CDR3 DNA: TGTGCCAGCAGTTTTAGGACTAGCGGGAGGAAGGCAGATACGCAGTATTTT
CDR3 protein: CASSFRTSGRKADTQYF

J gene: TRBJ2-5
clone size: .
V gene: TRBV2
D gene: .
CDR3 DNA: TGTGTCAGCAGTGGAGACTTTACCCAGTACTTC
CDR3 protein: CVSSGDFTQYF

J gene: TRBJ2-3
clone size: .
V gene: TRBV15
D gene: .
CDR3 DNA: TGTGCCACCAGCAGAGATTTCCTGTCGGTCGGCACAGATACGCAGTATTTT
CDR3 protein: CATSRDFLSVGTDTQYF

J gene: TRBJ1-2
clone size: .
V gene: TRBV7-9
D gene: .
CDR3 DNA: TGTGCCAGCAGCTTTGAGGGCACGTTCTATGGCTACACCTTC
CDR3 protein: CASSFEGTFYGYTF

J gene: TRBJ1-4
clone size: .
V gene: TRBV27
D gene: TRBD1
CDR3 DNA: TGTGCCAGCAGTCTAACAGGGGGAAAGGGGGAAAAACTGTTTTTT
CDR3 protein: CASSLTGGKGEKLFF

J gene: TRBJ1-3
clone size: .
V gene: TRBV2
D gene: .
CDR3 DNA: TGTGCCAGCGAAACAGGGAGCGCTGGAAACACCATATATTTT
CDR3 protein: CASETGSAGNTIYF

J gene: TRBJ1-1
clone size: .
V gene: TRBV9
D gene: .
CDR3 DNA: TGTGCCAGCAGCGTAGACGACCTTGAAGCTTTCTTT
CDR3 protein: CASSVDDLEAFF

J gene: TRBJ1-2
clone size: .
V gene: TRBV15
D gene: .
CDR3 DNA: TGTGCCACCAGACCAGGGAGAAATAACTATGGCTACACCTTC
CDR3 protein: CATRPGRNNYGYTF

J gene: TRBJ1-1
clone size: .
V gene: TRBV7-3
D gene: .
CDR3 DNA: TGTGCCAGCAGCTTCCAGGGGAGCACTGAAGCTTTCTTT
CDR3 protein: CASSFQGSTEAFF

J gene: TRBJ2-3
clone size: .
V gene: TRBV19
D gene: .
CDR3 DNA: TGTGCCAGTAGTGAGCAGACCGGGGATACGCAGTATTTT
CDR3 protein: CASSEQTGDTQYF

J gene: TRBJ2-1
clone size: once
V gene: TRBV10-1
D gene: .
CDR3 DNA: TGCGCCAGCAGTGAAATTGGGGACGTTGGGAATGAGCAGTTCTTC
CDR3 protein: CASSEIGDVGNEQFF

J gene: TRBJ1-6
clone size: .
V gene: TRBV11-2
D gene: .
CDR3 DNA: TGTGCCAGCAGCCCCGGACAGTGGGATTCACCCCTCCACTTT
CDR3 protein: CASSPGQWDSPLHF

J gene: TRBJ2-7
clone size: .
V gene: TRBV27
D gene: TRBD2
CDR3 DNA: TGTGCCAGCAGTTTATCTGGTCTAGCGGGAGGCCCCATCTCCTACGAGCAGTACTTC
CDR3 protein: CASSLSGLAGGPISYEQYF

J gene: TRBJ2-7
clone size: .
V gene: TRBV10-3
D gene: TRBD2
CDR3 DNA: TGTGCCATCAGCCTGGGACTAGCGGGAAGAGGACCAGTCTCCTACGAGCAGTACTTC
CDR3 protein: CAISLGLAGRGPVSYEQYF

J gene: TRBJ1-3
clone size: .
V gene: TRBV4-1
D gene: .
CDR3 DNA: TGCGCCAGCAGCCATCCCTCCACAGGGAAGGTTGGAAACACCATATATTTT
CDR3 protein: CASSHPSTGKVGNTIYF

J gene: TRBJ1-2
clone size: .
V gene: TRBV7-9
D gene: .
CDR3 DNA: TGTGCCAGCAGCTTACTCCGAGCTAACTATGGCTACACCTTC
CDR3 protein: CASSLLRANYGYTF

J gene: TRBJ1-6
clone size: .
V gene: TRBV11-2
D gene: TRBD1
CDR3 DNA: TGTGCCAGCAGCCCCGGGGGACAGTCCTATAATTCACCCCTCCACTTT
CDR3 protein: CASSPGGQSYNSPLHF

J gene: TRBJ1-2
clone size: .
V gene: TRBV3-1/TRBV3-2
D gene: TRBD1
CDR3 DNA: TGTGCCAGCAGCCAAGGGACAGGGGGGGGCTACACCTTC
CDR3 protein: CASSQGTGGGYTF

J gene: TRBJ2-7
clone size: once
V gene: TRBV28
D gene: TRBD2
CDR3 DNA: TGTGCCAGCATCCTTAGCGGGAGACCCTACGAGCAGTACTTC
CDR3 protein: CASILSGRPYEQYF

J gene: TRBJ2-1
clone size: few
V gene: TRBV10-1
D gene: .
CDR3 DNA: TGCGCCAGCAGTGAGTCCGGGGCCTTCTACAATGAGCAGTTCTTC
CDR3 protein: CASSESGAFYNEQFF